Detailed here is one T cell receptor beta chain. What it binds is not known. Time point denoted: patch test 2, 6 weeks after DPC sensitization. Noted treatment: therapeutic diphenylcyclopropenone sensitization with weekly scalp DPC. The sample originates from a study of human T cells and chemical hapten exposure. Study-level information: 0.01% DPC was applied to the upper back in patch tests, which were read at 6 days. The patients, most of them female, presented with alopecia areata, totalis or universalis. Study-wide points: TCRs at a frequency above 1 in 1000 stayed unchanged with DPC sensitization. Expanded TCR sets contained significantly more large CDR3 similarity clusters than controls.

In TCRdb, the RACE reads were re-called with MiXCR into one record per CDR3 protein. Among fewer than 100,000 distinct CDR3 sequences, about 9.3% were seen once, and the ten largest hold 2% to 2.5%. There are 16 residues in the CDR3. V dropped 5 bases and J dropped 0 bases, with 14 bases sitting between them. Germline V CDR1 and CDR2: SGHNT, YENEEA. This sequence joins TRBV11-3 and TRBJ2-1; the D gene is possibly TRBD2 (5 bases). Source: whole blood, taken in connection with sensitization to the hapten diphenylcyclopropenone (DPC). The origin of this receptor is a woman aged 40 to 50 with alopecia areata. Some clones in this sample may be carry-over from other donors' samples. The CDR3 region has the DNA TGTGCCAGCAGCCCTGGAGGCTTCTCCTCCTACAATGAGCAGTTCTTC. Its protein product is CASSPGGFSSYNEQFF.